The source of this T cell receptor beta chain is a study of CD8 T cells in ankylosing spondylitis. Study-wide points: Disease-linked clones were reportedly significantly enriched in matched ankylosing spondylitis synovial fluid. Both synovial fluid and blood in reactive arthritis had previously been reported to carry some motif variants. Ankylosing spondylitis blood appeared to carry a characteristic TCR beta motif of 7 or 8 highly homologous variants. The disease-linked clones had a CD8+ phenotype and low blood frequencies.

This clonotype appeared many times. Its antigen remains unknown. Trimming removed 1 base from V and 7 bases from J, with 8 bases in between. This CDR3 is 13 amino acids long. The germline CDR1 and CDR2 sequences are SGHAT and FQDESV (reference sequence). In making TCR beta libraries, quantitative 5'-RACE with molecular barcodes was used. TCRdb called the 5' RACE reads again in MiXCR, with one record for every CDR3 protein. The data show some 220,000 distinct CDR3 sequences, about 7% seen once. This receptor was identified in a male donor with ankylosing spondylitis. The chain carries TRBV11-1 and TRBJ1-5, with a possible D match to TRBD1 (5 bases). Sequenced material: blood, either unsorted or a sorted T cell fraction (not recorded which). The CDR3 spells CASSLERGQPQHF. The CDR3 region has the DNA TGTGCCAGCAGCTTAGAGAGGGGCCAGCCCCAGCATTTT.